This TCR beta chain originates from a study of T cell clonality in common variable immunodeficiency. Study-level results: CVID subjects shared fewer TCRbeta clones than healthy controls did.

The protocol was immunoSEQ multiplex PCR, while the TCRdb copy is restricted to in-frame clones and leaves out a portion. The data show tens of thousands of clones, with none appearing a single time. Blood samples were heparinized, 5 to 8 ml per donor. This clone was seen ten or more times. What it binds is unknown. A read error may account for a junction end that differs from germline. The sequence runs out 3 residues before the end of the CDR3; the remainder is reconstructed from the germline J gene. Germline values: CDR1 LGHNA, CDR2 YNFKEQ. The CDR3 contains 16 residues. This chain links TRBV4-2 with TRBJ2-7, with TRBD2 identical over 13 bases. The sequence came from a person aged 18 to 69 in good health. Sequenced input: peripheral blood mononuclear cells. CDR3 in amino acids: CASSPGLAGASYEQYF. The sequenced part of the CDR3 DNA is TGCGCCAGCAGCCCAGGACTAGCGGGGGCCTCCTACGAG.